This section outlines one T cell receptor (beta chain) sequence together with its context. Profiled with immunoSEQ multiplex PCR; TCRdb holds only in-frame clones, not every one. The profile shows roughly 88,000 clones, approximately 90% of them singletons. The CDR3 is 14 amino acids. Trimming stripped 3 bases from V and 6 bases from J, with 15 bases between. Per germline, CDR1 SQVTM and CDR2 ANQGSEA. This entry comes from a study of control samples from healthy donors and cancer patients. V is TRBV29-1 and J is TRBJ1-5; D perhaps matches TRBD1 (6 bases). Sequenced: blood. This receptor was taken from a young woman in good health. This CDR3 reads CSVERGGGGQPQHF. The CDR3 DNA follows: TGCAGCGTTGAGCGCGGGGGAGGGGGTCAGCCCCAGCATTTT. Full variable domain (remainder filled in from reference TRBV29-1 and TRBJ1-5): SAVISQKPSRDICQRGTSLTIQCQVDSQVTMMFWYRQQPGQSLTLIATANQGSEATYESGFVIDKFPISRPNLTFSTLTVSNMSPEDSSIYLCSVERGGGGQPQHFGDGTRLSIL.